This paragraph covers one TCR beta chain sequence. Antigen specificity is unknown. The record originates from a study of T cell responses to AZD1222 COVID-19 vaccine. The study, taken as a whole, reports: Rises in breadth and depth of Spike-specific TCRs came after two AZD1222 doses.

Profiled with immunoSEQ multiplex PCR; TCRdb holds only in-frame clones, not every one. There are approximately 150,000 clones in the sample; about 92% occur only once, and less than 2.5% lies in the top ten. With 4 bases removed from V and 3 bases from J, the gap between germline ends came to 12 bases. This CDR3 is 14 amino acids long. Germline CDR1 is LGHDT and CDR2 is YNNKEL (reference sequence). The source is an adult in good health. The chain has TRBV3-1 (or the pseudogene TRBV3-2) and TRBJ1-1, with a weak D call TRBD1 (5 bases). The sequencing here drew on peripheral blood, taken on day 0 of AZD1222 vaccination. Written as DNA, the CDR3 is TGTGCCAGCAGCCCTTGGGACCGGGACACTGAAGCTTTCTTT. Translated: CASSPWDRDTEAFF.